The entry below describes one T cell receptor (beta chain). The sample originates from a study of blood T cell repertoires in COVID-19. The wider study: COVID-19 samples collected from the United States, Italy and Spain covered acute and convalescent phases. In each case, the material was cDNA or gDNA derived from T cells, B-cell-depleted T cells, or PBMCs.

Original processing notes: Cell counts per sample came from amplifying reference gene primers. Libraries were prepared by immunoSEQ multiplex PCR; TCRdb keeps only in-frame clonotypes and omits some of them. That table furnishes V, J and clone size, whereas the DNA furnished D and trimming. Among 150,000 to 200,000 clones listed, approximately 80% were seen once. Trimming removed 0 bases from V and 4 bases from J; junction bases left unmatched: 2. Germline V gene lookup returns CDR1 SGHNT and CDR2 YYREEE (reference sequence). This CDR3 contains 16 residues. The sequencing sample was made of peripheral blood. This sequence joins TRBV5-4 and TRBJ2-7, with 15 bases identical to TRBD2. The source of this sequence is an elderly woman with acute or convalescent COVID-19. The DNA of the CDR3 is TGTGCCAGCAGCTTGGGGGGACTAGCGGGAGGTTACGAGCAGTACTTC. Translating it yields CASSLGGLAGGYEQYF. The full variable domain, with the rest looked up from reference TRBV5-4 and TRBJ2-7, is ETGVTQSPTHLIKTRGQQVTLRCSSQSGHNTVSWYQQALGQGPQFIFQYYREEENGRGNFPPRFSGLQFPNYSSELNVNALELDDSALYLCASSLGGLAGGYEQYFGPGTRLTVT.